This entry concerns a single T cell receptor (beta chain). Antigen specificity is unknown. This CDR3 spans 14 amino acids. The V end lost 5 bases, the J end lost 3 bases, and 14 bases lay between the germline ends. The germline V gene encodes CDR1 MDHEN and CDR2 SYDVKM. Assay: immunoSEQ multiplex PCR; the TCRdb copy retains only in-frame clones and omits some. Found here are over 35,000 clones, 77% of them singletons; the top ten hold approximately 20%. This sample is drawn from a study of CD4 T cells in relation to SARS-CoV-2 and coronaviruses. Study results and limitations: Culture-expanded clones reflect memory recall rather than primary priming during culture.

This TCR was recovered from an adult with COVID-19. The chain employs TRBV28 and TRBJ2-7, with D perhaps given as TRBD1 or TRBD2 (5 bases each). The sample consisted of memory CD4+ T cells from PBMCs, cultured in vitro. The DNA for the CDR3 is TGTGCCAGCAGTCTCGGGACCTTTGGCTACGAGCAGTACTTC. Its translation is CASSLGTFGYEQYF.